This T cell receptor beta chain was sequenced during a study of cytomegalovirus exposure and HLA in healthy donors. Study-level points and caveats: According to an earlier analysis, most TCR beta V segments yielded productive rearrangements about 90% or about 30% of the time.

From germline, CDR1 is MDHEN and CDR2 SYDVKM. The CDR3 has 14 amino acids. With regard to this clone: Its antigen is still unknown.

Both 60 Vbeta primers and 13 Jbeta primers went into the PCR. The method was immunoSEQ multiplex PCR; TCRdb's version includes in-frame clones alone and lacks a portion of them. Altogether 250,000 to 350,000 clones are present, 86% being singletons, with the ten largest covering less than 4.5%. This TCR was sampled from a middle-aged man in good health and CMV-seropositive. The chain employs TRBV28 and TRBJ1-2; the D is unclear. Sequenced: PBMCs. In nucleotides, the CDR3 is TGTGCGGTCAAGCCAGGCCCGATAAACTATGGCTACACCTTC. This codes for CAVKPGPINYGYTF.